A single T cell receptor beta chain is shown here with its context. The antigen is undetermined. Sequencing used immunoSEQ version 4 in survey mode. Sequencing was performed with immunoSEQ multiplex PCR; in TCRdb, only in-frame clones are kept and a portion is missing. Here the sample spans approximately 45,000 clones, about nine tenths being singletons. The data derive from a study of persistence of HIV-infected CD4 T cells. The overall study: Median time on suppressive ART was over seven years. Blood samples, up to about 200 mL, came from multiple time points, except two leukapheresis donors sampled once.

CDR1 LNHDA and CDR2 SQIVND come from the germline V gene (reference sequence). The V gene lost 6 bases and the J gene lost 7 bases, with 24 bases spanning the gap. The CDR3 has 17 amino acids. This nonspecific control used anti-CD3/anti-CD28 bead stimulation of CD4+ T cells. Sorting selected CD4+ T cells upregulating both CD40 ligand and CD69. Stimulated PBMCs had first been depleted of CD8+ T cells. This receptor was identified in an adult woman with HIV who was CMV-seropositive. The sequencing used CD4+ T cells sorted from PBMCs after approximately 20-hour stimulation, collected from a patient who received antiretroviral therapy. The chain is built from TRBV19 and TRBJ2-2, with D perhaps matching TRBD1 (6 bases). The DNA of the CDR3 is TGTGCCAGTAGCGAGCCCACCTGGACAGTGGGGGACGGGGAGCTGTTTTTT. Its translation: CASSEPTWTVGDGELFF.